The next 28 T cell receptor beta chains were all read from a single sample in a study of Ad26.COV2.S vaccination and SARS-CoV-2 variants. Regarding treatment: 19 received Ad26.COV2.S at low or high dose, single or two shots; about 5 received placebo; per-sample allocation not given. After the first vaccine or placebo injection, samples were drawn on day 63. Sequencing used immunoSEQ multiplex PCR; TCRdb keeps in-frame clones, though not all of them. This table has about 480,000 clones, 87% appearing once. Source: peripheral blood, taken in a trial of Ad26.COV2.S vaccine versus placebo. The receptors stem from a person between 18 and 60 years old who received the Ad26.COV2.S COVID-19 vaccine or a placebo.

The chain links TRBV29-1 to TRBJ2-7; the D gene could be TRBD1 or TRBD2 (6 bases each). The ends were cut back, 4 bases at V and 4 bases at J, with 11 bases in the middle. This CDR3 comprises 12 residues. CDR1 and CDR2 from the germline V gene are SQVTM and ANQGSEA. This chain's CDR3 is CSVAGGWYEQYF. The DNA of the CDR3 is TGCAGCGTTGCCGGGGGCTGGTACGAGCAGTACTTC.

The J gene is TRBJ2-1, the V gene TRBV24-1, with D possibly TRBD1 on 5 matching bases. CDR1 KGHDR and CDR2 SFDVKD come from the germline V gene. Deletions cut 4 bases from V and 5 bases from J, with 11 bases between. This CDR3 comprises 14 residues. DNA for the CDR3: TGTGCCACCAGTGACGCAGGGCCAAACAATGAGCAGTTCTTC. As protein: CATSDAGPNNEQFF.

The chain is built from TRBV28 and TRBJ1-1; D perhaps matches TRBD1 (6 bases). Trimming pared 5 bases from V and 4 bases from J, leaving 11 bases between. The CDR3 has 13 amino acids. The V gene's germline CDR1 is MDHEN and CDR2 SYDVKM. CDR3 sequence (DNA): TGTGCCAGCAGTAACAGGGTGGTCACTGAAGCTTTCTTT. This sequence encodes CASSNRVVTEAFF.

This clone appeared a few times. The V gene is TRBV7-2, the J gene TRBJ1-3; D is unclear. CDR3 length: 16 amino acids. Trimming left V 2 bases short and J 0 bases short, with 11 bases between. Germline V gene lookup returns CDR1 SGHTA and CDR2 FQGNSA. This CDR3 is CASSLLSAGSGNTIYF. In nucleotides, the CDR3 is TGTGCCAGCAGCTTACTCAGCGCCGGCTCTGGAAACACCATATATTTT. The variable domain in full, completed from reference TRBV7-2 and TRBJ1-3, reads GAGVSQSPSNKVTEKGKDVELRCDPISGHTALYWYRQSLGQGLEFLIYFQGNSAPDKSGLPSDRFSAERTGGSVSTLTIQRTQQEDSAVYLCASSLLSAGSGNTIYFGEGSWLTVV.

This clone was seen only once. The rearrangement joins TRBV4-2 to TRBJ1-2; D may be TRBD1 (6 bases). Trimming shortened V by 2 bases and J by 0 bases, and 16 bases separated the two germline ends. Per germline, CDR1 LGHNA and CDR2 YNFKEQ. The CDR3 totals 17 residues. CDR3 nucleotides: TGTGCCAGCAGCCAACGTGGTGCAGGGGCATCTAACTATGGCTACACCTTC. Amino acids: CASSQRGAGASNYGYTF.

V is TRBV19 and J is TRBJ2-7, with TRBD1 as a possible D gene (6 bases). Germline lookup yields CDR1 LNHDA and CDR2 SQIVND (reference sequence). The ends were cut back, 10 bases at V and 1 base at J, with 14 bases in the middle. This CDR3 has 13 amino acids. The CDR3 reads CATQGTSSYEQYF. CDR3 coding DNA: TGTGCCACTCAGGGGACCTCATCCTACGAGCAGTACTTC.

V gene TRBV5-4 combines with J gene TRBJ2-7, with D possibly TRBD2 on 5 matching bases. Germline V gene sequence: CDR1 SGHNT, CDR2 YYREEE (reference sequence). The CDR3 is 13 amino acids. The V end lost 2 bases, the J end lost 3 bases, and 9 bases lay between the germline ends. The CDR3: CASSLGSNYEQYF. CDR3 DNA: TGTGCCAGCAGCTTAGGGAGTAACTACGAGCAGTACTTC.

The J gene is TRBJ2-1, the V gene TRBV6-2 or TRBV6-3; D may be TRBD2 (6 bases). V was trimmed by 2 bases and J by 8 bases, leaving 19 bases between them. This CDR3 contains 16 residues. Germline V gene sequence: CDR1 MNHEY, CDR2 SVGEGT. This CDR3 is CASSYRAPGGNHEQFF. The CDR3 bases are TGTGCCAGCAGTTACAGGGCCCCGGGCGGGAATCATGAGCAGTTCTTC.

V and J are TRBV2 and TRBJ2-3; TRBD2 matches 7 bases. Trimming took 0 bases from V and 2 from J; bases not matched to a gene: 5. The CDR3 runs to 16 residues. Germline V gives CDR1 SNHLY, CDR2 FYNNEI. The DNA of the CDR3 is TGTGCCAGCAGTGAAGCATGGCGGGAGATCACAGATACGCAGTATTTT. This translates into CASSEAWREITDTQYF.

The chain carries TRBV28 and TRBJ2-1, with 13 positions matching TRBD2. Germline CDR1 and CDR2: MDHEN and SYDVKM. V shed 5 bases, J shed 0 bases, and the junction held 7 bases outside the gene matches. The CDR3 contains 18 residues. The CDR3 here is CASSRPGLAGNSYNEQFF. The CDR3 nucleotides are TGTGCCAGCAGTCGCCCGGGACTAGCGGGGAACTCCTACAATGAGCAGTTCTTC.

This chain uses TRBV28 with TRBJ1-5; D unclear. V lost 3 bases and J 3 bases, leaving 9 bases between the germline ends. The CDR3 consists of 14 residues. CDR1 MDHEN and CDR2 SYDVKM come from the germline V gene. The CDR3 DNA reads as TGTGCCAGCAGTTTTCGGCAGTTCAATCAGCCCCAGCATTTT. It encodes CASSFRQFNQPQHF.

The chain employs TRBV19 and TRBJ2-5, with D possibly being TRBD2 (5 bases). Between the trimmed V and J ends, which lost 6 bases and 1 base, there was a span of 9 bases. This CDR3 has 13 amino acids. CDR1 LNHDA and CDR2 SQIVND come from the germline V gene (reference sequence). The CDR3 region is CASRKDFQETQYF. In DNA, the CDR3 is TGTGCCAGTAGGAAGGACTTCCAAGAGACCCAGTACTTC.

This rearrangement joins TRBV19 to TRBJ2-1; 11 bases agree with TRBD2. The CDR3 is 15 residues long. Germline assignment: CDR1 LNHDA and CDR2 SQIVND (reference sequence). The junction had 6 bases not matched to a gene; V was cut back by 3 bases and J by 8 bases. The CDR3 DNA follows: TGTGCCAGTAGTATTAAGGGTAGCGGGAGGGATGAGCAGTTCTTC. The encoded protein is CASSIKGSGRDEQFF.

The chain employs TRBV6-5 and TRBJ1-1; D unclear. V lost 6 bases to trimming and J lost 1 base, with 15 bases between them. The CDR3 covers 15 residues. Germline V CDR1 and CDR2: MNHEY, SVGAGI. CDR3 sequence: CASRWSFGGNTEAFF. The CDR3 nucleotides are TGTGCCAGCAGGTGGTCTTTCGGTGGGAACACTGAAGCTTTCTTT.

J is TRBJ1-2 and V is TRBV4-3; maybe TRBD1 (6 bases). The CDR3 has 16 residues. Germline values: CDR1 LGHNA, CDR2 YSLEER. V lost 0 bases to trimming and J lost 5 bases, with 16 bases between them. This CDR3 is CASSQDFGAGAYGYTF. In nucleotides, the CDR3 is TGCGCCAGCAGCCAAGATTTCGGGGCAGGGGCTTATGGCTACACCTTC.

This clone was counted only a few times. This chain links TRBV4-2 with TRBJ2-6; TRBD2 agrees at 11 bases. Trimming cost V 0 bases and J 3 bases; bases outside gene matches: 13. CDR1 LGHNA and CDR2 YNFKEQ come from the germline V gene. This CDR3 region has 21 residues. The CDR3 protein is CASSQDGTSGLSRYGANVLTF. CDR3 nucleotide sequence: TGTGCCAGCAGCCAAGACGGGACTAGCGGCTTGAGCCGGTATGGGGCCAACGTCCTGACTTTC.

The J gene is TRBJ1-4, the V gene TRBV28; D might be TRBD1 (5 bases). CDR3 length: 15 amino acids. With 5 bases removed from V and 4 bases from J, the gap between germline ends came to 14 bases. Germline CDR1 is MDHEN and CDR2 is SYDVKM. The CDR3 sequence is CASSPLGGLNEKLFF. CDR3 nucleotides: TGTGCCAGCAGTCCCCTGGGGGGACTTAATGAAAAACTGTTTTTT.

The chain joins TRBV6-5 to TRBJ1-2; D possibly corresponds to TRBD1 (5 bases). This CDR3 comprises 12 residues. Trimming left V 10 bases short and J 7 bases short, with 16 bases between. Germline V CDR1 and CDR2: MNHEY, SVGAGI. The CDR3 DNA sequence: TGTGCCATTTCCCTTGGGGGGATTGGCTACACCTTC. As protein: CAISLGGIGYTF.

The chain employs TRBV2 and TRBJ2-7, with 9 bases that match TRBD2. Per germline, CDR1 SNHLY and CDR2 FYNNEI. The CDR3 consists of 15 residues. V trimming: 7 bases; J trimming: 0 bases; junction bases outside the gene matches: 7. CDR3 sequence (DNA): TGTGCCAGCAAGGAACAAGCGGGGGGCTCCTACGAGCAGTACTTC. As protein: CASKEQAGGSYEQYF.

The CDR3 sequence: CAWSPGGGGEQYF. The CDR3 DNA reads TGTGCCTGGAGCCCCGGGGGTGGGGGAGAGCAGTACTTC. The chain has TRBV30 and TRBJ2-7, with a tentative D call TRBD2 (6 bases). The germline V gene encodes CDR1 GTSNPN and CDR2 SVGIG (reference sequence). The V gene lost 3 bases and the J gene lost 7 bases, with 16 bases spanning the gap. The CDR3 totals 13 residues.

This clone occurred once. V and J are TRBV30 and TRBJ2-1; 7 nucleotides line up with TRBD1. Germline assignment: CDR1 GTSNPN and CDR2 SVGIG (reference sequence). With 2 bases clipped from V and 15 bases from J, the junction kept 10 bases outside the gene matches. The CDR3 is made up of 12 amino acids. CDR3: CAWSTGAGYRFF. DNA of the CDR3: TGTGCCTGGAGTACAGGGGCGGGCTATCGGTTCTTC.

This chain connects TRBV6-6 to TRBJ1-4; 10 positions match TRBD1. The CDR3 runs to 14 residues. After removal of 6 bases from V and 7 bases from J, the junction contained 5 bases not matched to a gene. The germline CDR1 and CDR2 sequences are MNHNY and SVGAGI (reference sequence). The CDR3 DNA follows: TGTGCCAGCAGCACAGACAGGGGGCCTGAAAAACTGTTTTTT. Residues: CASSTDRGPEKLFF.

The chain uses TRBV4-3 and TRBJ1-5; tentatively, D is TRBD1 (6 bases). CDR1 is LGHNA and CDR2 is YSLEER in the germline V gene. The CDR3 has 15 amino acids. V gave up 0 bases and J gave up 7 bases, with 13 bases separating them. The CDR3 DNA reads TGCGCCAGCAGCCAAGATCGGGGGCCGAGACAGCCCCAGCATTTT. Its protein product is CASSQDRGPRQPQHF.

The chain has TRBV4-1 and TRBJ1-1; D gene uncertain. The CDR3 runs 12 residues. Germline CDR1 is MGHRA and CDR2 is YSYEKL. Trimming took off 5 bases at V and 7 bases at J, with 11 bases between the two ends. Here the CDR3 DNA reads TGCGCCAGCAGCAGTGTTCCTGGTGAAGCTTTCTTT. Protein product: CASSSVPGEAFF.

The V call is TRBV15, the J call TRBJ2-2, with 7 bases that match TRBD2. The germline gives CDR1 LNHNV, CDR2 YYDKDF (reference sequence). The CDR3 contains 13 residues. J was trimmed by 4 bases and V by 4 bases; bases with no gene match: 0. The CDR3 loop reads CATSKRGTGELFF. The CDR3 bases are TGTGCCACCAGCAAGCGGGGCACCGGGGAGCTGTTTTTT.

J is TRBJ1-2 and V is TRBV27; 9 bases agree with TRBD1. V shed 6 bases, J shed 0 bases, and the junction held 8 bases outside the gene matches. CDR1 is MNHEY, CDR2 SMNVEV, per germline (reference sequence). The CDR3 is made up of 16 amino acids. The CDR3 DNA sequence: TGTGCCAGCAGCCCCGGGACAGGGAGGACTAACTATGGCTACACCTTC. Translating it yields CASSPGTGRTNYGYTF.

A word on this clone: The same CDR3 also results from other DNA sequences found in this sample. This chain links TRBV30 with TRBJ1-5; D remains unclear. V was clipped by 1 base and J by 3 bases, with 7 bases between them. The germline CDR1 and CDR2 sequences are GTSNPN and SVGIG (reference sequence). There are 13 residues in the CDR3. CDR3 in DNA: TGTGCCTGGAGTGGCAGGATCAATCAGCCCCAGCATTTT. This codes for CAWSGRINQPQHF.

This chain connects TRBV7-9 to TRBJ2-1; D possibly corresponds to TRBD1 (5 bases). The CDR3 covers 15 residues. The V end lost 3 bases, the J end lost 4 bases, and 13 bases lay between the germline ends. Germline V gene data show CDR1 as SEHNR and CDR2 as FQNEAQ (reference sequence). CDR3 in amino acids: CASSFSQGVYNEQFF. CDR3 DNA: TGTGCCAGCAGCTTTTCGCAGGGTGTGTACAATGAGCAGTTCTTC.